This entry lists 10 T cell receptor beta chains sequenced from one sample in a study of T cell responses to AZD1222 COVID-19 vaccine. Sequenced by immunoSEQ multiplex PCR; TCRdb stores in-frame clones only, minus some. The sample lists about 160,000 clones, approximately 90% occurring once. The material sequenced was peripheral blood, taken on day 0 of AZD1222 vaccination. The receptors were sampled from an adult in good health.

The CDR3, as DNA: TGTGCCAGCAGACGCGACAGGGGAAGGGGATCACCCCTCCACTTT. Its translation: CASRRDRGRGSPLHF. V usage is TRBV28 and J usage is TRBJ1-6; TRBD1 aligns across 8 bases. Germline loops: CDR1 MDHEN, CDR2 SYDVKM. J lost 10 bases, V lost 6 bases, and 11 bases had no gene match. CDR3 length equals 15 residues. Looking up the rest from reference TRBV28 and TRBJ1-6 gives the full variable domain: DVKVTQSSRYLVKRTGEKVFLECVQDMDHENMFWYRQDPGLGLRLIYFSYDVKMKEKGDIPEGYSVSREKKERFSLILESASTNQTSMYLCASRRDRGRGSPLHFGNGTRLTVT.

The chain has TRBV3-1 (or the pseudogene TRBV3-2) and TRBJ2-1; D not certain. The CDR3 has 16 amino acids. CDR1 and CDR2 (germline): LGHDT, YNNKEL (reference sequence). Trimming shortened V by 0 bases and J by 7 bases, and 16 bases separated the two germline ends. CDR3 protein: CASSQDHTGCVNEQFF. The CDR3 DNA is TGTGCCAGCAGCCAAGATCACACCGGCTGTGTGAATGAGCAGTTCTTC.

Here the CDR3 DNA reads TGTGCCAGCAGTTTCTCCCCCTTTACGTTCCAAGAGACCCAGTACTTC. Its translation: CASSFSPFTFQETQYF. V and J are TRBV28 and TRBJ2-5; D unclear. Trimming took off 3 bases at V and 1 base at J, with 15 bases between the two ends. The CDR3 is 16 amino acids. In germline, CDR1 is MDHEN, CDR2 SYDVKM.

The chain employs TRBV5-1 and TRBJ2-7; 13 bases line up with TRBD2. Germline CDR1 is SGHRS and CDR2 is YFSETQ. V dropped 4 bases and J dropped 3; count of bases not matched to a gene: 4. The CDR3 extends over 15 amino acids. The CDR3 coding sequence is TGCGCCAGCAGCCCGTGGACTAGCGGGGGCTACGAGCAGTACTTC. Translating it yields CASSPWTSGGYEQYF.

The rearrangement uses TRBV30 and TRBJ2-3; D uncertain. Trimming removed 6 bases at V and 6 bases at J, with 19 bases between. Germline V gene lookup returns CDR1 GTSNPN and CDR2 SVGIG (reference sequence). The CDR3 has 14 residues. The CDR3 DNA reads TGTGCCTGCCCTAGGGCTGGAAATGGGGATACGCAGTATTTT. Translating it yields CACPRAGNGDTQYF.

This sequence joins TRBV4-3 and TRBJ1-1; the D is unclear. The germline V gene has CDR1 LGHNA and CDR2 YSLEER. The CDR3 spans 15 residues. The V end lost 4 bases, the J end lost 1 base, and 13 bases lay between the germline ends. The CDR3, as DNA: TGCGCCAGCAGCCGAACCCGGGCCCCGAACACTGAAGCTTTCTTT. It codes for CASSRTRAPNTEAFF.

The chain joins TRBV7-2 to TRBJ1-1; D not resolved. This CDR3 spans 14 amino acids. Deletions cut 2 bases from V and 1 base from J, with 8 bases between. CDR1 is SGHTA and CDR2 is FQGNSA in the germline V gene. In DNA, the CDR3 is TGTGCCAGCAGCTTAAGGACCCAGAACACTGAAGCTTTCTTT. Translated: CASSLRTQNTEAFF.

The sample holds one count of this clone. The rearrangement links TRBV7-2 to TRBJ1-1, with D possibly being TRBD1 (5 bases). Germline V gives CDR1 SGHTA, CDR2 FQGNSA. The V end was cut by 2 bases, the J end by 2 bases, with 6 bases between. This CDR3 is 13 amino acids long. In nucleotides, the CDR3 is TGTGCCAGCAGCTTACAGGGTAACACTGAAGCTTTCTTT. This encodes CASSLQGNTEAFF.

V usage is TRBV4-2 and J usage is TRBJ1-2; unclear D gene. Germline V gene data show CDR1 as LGHNA and CDR2 as YNFKEQ. The CDR3 extends over 15 amino acids. Trimming took off 0 bases at V and 1 base at J, with 9 bases between the two ends. The CDR3 nucleotides read TGTGCCAGCAGCCAAGACAGACGAATTAACTATGGCTACACCTTC. Translating gives CASSQDRRINYGYTF.

The V call is TRBV5-5, the J call TRBJ1-2; 8 nucleotides align to TRBD1. CDR3 length: 15 amino acids. The germline gives CDR1 SGHKS, CDR2 YYEKEE (reference sequence). After removal of 0 bases from V and 3 bases from J, the junction contained 4 bases not matched to a gene. The CDR3 sequence: CASSLGQGADYGYTF. The CDR3, as DNA: TGTGCCAGCAGCTTGGGTCAGGGGGCGGACTATGGCTACACCTTC.